The 16 T cell receptor beta chains reported below all come from one sample, sequenced in a study of response to subunit inactivated influenza vaccine. Using its own MiXCR run on the RT-PCR reads, TCRdb lists one record per CDR3 protein. The data contain just over 300,000 distinct CDR3 sequences, 21% of them singletons. Sequencing used PBMCs from blood, obtained less than 22 months after vaccination. The receptor source for this set is a man aged 50 to 69 who received an inactivated influenza vaccine.

This clonotype was recorded many times. This rearrangement joins TRBV9 to TRBJ2-2; unclear D gene. Trimming removed 6 bases at V and 5 bases at J, with 11 bases between. The CDR3 is made up of 13 amino acids. CDR1 is SGDLS and CDR2 is YYNGEE in the germline V gene. Here the CDR3 reads CASTGVRTGELFF. CDR3 nucleotide sequence: TGTGCCAGCACTGGGGTTCGGACCGGGGAGCTGTTTTTT. The full variable domain, in which reference TRBV9 and TRBJ2-2 provide the parts outside the CDR3, is DSGVTQTPKHLITATGQRVTLRCSPRSGDLSVYWYQQSLDQGLQFLIQYYNGEERAKGNILERFSAQQFPDLHSELNLSSLELGDSALYFCASTGVRTGELFFGEGSRLTVL.

The chain carries TRBV12-3 or TRBV12-4 and TRBJ1-5; tentatively, D is TRBD1 (5 bases). The CDR3 contains 14 residues. Trimming took off 7 bases at V and 2 bases at J, with 12 bases between the two ends. CDR3 coding DNA: TGTGCCAGCAACCAGGGTTCGGGCAATCAGCCCCAGCATTTT. Translation gives CASNQGSGNQPQHF.

The chain employs TRBV12-3 or TRBV12-4 and TRBJ2-3; 7 bases fit TRBD1. The trim removed 8 bases at V and 6 bases at J, leaving 14 bases unmatched. The length of the CDR3 is 15 residues. The CDR3 sequence: CASEHSTGQHDTQYF. In nucleotides, the CDR3 is TGTGCCAGCGAACACTCGACAGGGCAGCATGATACGCAGTATTTT.

This clonotype turned up a few times. This chain links TRBV7-3 with TRBJ2-1; D gene unclear. V lost 2 bases to trimming and J lost 4 bases, with 6 bases between them. Germline CDR1 reads SGHTA; CDR2 reads FQGTGA. The CDR3 runs 13 residues. The CDR3 region has the DNA TGTGCCAGCAGCTTAGCGAGATACAATGAGCAGTTCTTC. This encodes CASSLARYNEQFF.

This clonotype has more than one count but fewer than ten. A junction boundary mismatches the germline segment, possibly from a read error. The V gene is TRBV30, the J gene TRBJ2-3; the D is unclear. Germline V gives CDR1 GTSNPN, CDR2 SVGIG (reference sequence). This CDR3 has 11 residues. The CDR3 nucleotides read TGCGCCACGGCGACCGGGGATACGCAGTATTTT. This encodes CATATGDTQYF.

The chain combines TRBV10-3 with TRBJ2-3; D might be TRBD1 or TRBD2, each matching 6 bases. The CDR3 has 16 amino acids. Germline V gives CDR1 ENHRY, CDR2 SYGVKD. Trimming left V 0 bases short and J 1 base short, with 11 bases between. The CDR3 DNA sequence: TGTGCCATCAGTGAGTCGGGGGGCATGGGCACAGATACGCAGTATTTT. Residues: CAISESGGMGTDTQYF.

This clonotype was observed a few times. The V gene is TRBV3-1, the J gene TRBJ1-1; D unresolved. Trimming shortened V by 1 base and J by 0 bases, and 6 bases separated the two germline ends. This CDR3 contains 14 residues. Looked up from germline, CDR1 is LGHDT and CDR2 is YNNKEL (reference sequence). As DNA, the CDR3 is TGTGCCAGCAGCCAAGGGTACATGAACACTGAAGCTTTCTTT. It is translated as CASSQGYMNTEAFF.

This clonotype was seen a few times. The V call is TRBV27, the J call TRBJ1-2; 7 nucleotides match TRBD1. The CDR3 consists of 13 residues. V dropped 3 bases and J dropped 8; count of bases not matched to a gene: 6. CDR1 and CDR2 from the germline V gene are MNHEY and SMNVEV (reference sequence). The CDR3 reads CASSFVTGVGYTF. CDR3 nucleotide sequence: TGTGCCAGCAGTTTCGTTACAGGGGTCGGCTACACCTTC.

The table lists this clonotype with many counts. V and J are TRBV7-9 and TRBJ2-1; D possibly corresponds to TRBD2 (6 bases). The V and J ends lost 0 bases and 1 base respectively, with 13 bases between them. Germline V gives CDR1 SEHNR, CDR2 FQNEAQ (reference sequence). This CDR3 comprises 17 residues. The CDR3 DNA reads TGTGCCAGCAGCTTAGCGCTGTCACTAGCATCCTACAATGAGCAGTTCTTC. Translated: CASSLALSLASYNEQFF.

This clonotype occurred a few times. The chain recombines TRBV27 with TRBJ2-7, with 10 nucleotides matching TRBD2. Per germline, CDR1 MNHEY and CDR2 SMNVEV (reference sequence). J lost 3 bases, V lost 5 bases, and 4 bases had no gene match. The length of the CDR3 is 14 residues. In DNA, the CDR3 is TGTGCCAGCAGTCCCATAGCGGGAGGCTACGAGCAGTACTTC. This codes for CASSPIAGGYEQYF.

This clonotype turned up a few times. The V gene is TRBV27, the J gene TRBJ1-5, with TRBD1 matching 8 bases. There are 18 residues in the CDR3. In germline, CDR1 is MNHEY, CDR2 SMNVEV (reference sequence). After removal of 3 bases from V and 8 bases from J, the junction contained 18 bases not matched to a gene. The CDR3 DNA reads as TGTGCCAGCAGTTTGAGGGAAGCGGACAGGGAGCTTGCGGAGCCCCAGCATTTT. As protein: CASSLREADRELAEPQHF.

This clonotype was found many times. The chain uses TRBV5-1 and TRBJ2-3; unclear D gene. Germline-derived CDR1 and CDR2 are SGHRS and YFSETQ. The CDR3 covers 12 residues. V lost 0 bases and J 2 bases, leaving 1 base between the germline ends. CDR3 nucleotide sequence: TGCGCCAGCAGCTTGGACACAGATACGCAGTATTTT. Its translation: CASSLDTDTQYF.

This clonotype was counted only a few times. The V gene is TRBV13, the J gene TRBJ2-1, with D possibly being TRBD2 (7 bases). Germline CDR1 reads PRHDT; CDR2 reads FYEKMQ (reference sequence). CDR3 length: 16 residues. Trimming left V 5 bases short and J 2 bases short, with 16 bases between. The CDR3 DNA reads TGTGCCAGCAGCCTGGGGGGGCTACCGCCCTACAATGAGCAGTTCTTC. Translation gives CASSLGGLPPYNEQFF.

This CDR3 reads CASASAGGQETQYF. CDR3 DNA: TGTGCCAGCGCGTCAGCGGGGGGGCAAGAGACCCAGTACTTC. The V and J genes are TRBV3-1 and TRBJ2-5, with 10 positions matching TRBD2. Trimming cost V 8 bases and J 2 bases; bases outside gene matches: 5. CDR1 LGHDT and CDR2 YNNKEL come from the germline V gene (reference sequence). This CDR3 comprises 14 residues.

The chain uses TRBV12-3 or TRBV12-4 and TRBJ1-1; D possibly corresponds to TRBD1 (6 bases). The CDR3 totals 16 residues. The V end lost 3 bases, the J end lost 2 bases, and 16 bases lay between the germline ends. The CDR3 bases are TGTGCCAGCAGTTTGACCCCCCTCAGGGGAAACACTGAAGCTTTCTTT. Amino acid sequence: CASSLTPLRGNTEAFF.

This clonotype came up many times. The rearrangement joins TRBV2 to TRBJ1-1; perhaps TRBD1 as D (6 bases). CDR1 SNHLY and CDR2 FYNNEI come from the germline V gene. This CDR3 is built from 18 residues. Deletions cut 6 bases from V and 0 bases from J, with 23 bases between. The CDR3 DNA is TGTGCCAGCAGGGGGGCTGCGGGCAGAAGAGATATGAACACTGAAGCTTTCTTT. This codes for CASRGAAGRRDMNTEAFF.